The present TCR beta chain was sequenced within a study of blood T cell repertoires in COVID-19. Study-level information: Sites in the United States, Italy and Spain provided acute and convalescent COVID-19 samples. T cells, B-cell-depleted T cells, or PBMCs supplied cDNA or gDNA.

The CDR3 is 17 amino acids. V gave up 5 bases and J gave up 1 base, with 18 bases separating them. Looked up from germline, CDR1 is SGHVS and CDR2 is FNYEAQ. In the original workflow: Estimation of nucleated cell counts relied on the amplification of reference gene primers. Sequenced by immunoSEQ multiplex PCR; TCRdb stores in-frame clones only, minus some. The V and J calls and clone size come from that table; D and trimming were worked out from the DNA. This sample has about 310,000 clones, with about 90% found just once. The material sequenced was peripheral blood. The chain recombines TRBV7-6 with TRBJ1-5; D is possibly TRBD1 (5 bases). The TCR comes from a young man with active or convalescent COVID-19. The CDR3 region has the DNA TGTGCCAGCAGCCCTCGAGTGGGGGGAAGGAGCAATCAGCCCCAGCATTTT. As protein: CASSPRVGGRSNQPQHF.